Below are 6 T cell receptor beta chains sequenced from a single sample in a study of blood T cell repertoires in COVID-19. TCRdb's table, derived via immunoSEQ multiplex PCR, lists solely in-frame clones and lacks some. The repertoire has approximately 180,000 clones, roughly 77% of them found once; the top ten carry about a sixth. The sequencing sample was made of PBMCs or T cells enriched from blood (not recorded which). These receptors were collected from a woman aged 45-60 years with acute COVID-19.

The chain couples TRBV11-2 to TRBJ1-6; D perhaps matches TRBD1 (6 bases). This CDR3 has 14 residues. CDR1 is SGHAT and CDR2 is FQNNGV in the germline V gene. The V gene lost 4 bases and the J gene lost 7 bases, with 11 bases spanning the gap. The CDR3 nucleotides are TGTGCCAGCAGCTCCCAAACAGGGAATTCACCCCTCCACTTT. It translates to CASSSQTGNSPLHF.

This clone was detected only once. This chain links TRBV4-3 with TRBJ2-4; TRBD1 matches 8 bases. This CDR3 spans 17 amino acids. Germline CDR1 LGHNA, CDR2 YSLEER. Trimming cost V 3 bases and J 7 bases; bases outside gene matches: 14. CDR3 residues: CASSQETGTGTRNIQYF. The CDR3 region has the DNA TGCGCCAGCAGCCAGGAGACCGGGACAGGCACCCGGAACATTCAGTACTTC.

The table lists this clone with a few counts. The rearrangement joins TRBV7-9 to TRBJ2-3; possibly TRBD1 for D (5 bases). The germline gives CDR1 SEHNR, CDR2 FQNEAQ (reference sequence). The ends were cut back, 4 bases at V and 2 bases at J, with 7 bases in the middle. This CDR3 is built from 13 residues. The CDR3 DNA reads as TGTGCCAGCAGCTCGGACAACACAGATACGCAGTATTTT. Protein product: CASSSDNTDTQYF.

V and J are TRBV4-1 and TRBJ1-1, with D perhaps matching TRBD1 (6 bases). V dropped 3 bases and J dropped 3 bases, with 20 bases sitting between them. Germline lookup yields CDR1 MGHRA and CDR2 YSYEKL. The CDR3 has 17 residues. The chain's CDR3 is CASSHLPWTARHTEAFF. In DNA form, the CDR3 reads TGCGCCAGCAGCCATCTACCCTGGACAGCCAGGCACACTGAAGCTTTCTTT.

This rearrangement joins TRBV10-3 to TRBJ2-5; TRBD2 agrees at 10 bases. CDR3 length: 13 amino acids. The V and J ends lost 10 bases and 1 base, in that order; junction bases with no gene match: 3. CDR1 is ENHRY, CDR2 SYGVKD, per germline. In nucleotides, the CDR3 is TGTGCCACCGGGACTAGCGCCCAAGAGACCCAGTACTTC. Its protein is CATGTSAQETQYF.

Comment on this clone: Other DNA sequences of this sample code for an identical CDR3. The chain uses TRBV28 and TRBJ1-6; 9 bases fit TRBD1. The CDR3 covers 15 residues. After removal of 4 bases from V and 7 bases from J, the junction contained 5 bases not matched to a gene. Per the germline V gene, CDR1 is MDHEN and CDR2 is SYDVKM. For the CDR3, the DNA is TGTGCCAGCAGTTCACAGGGGGCTGGCAATTCACCCCTCCACTTT. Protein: CASSSQGAGNSPLHF.